Shown below are 20 T cell receptor beta chains from a single sample sequenced in a study of T cell responses to AZD1222 COVID-19 vaccine. Sequencing used immunoSEQ multiplex PCR; TCRdb keeps in-frame clones, though not all of them. Of over 95,000 clones listed, roughly 92% are singletons. The source material was peripheral blood, sampled on day 0 of AZD1222 vaccination. The receptors were gathered from an adult in good health.

The chain recombines TRBV7-2 with TRBJ2-7, with TRBD1 matching 10 bases. Trimming cost V 4 bases and J 5 bases; bases outside gene matches: 5. The CDR3 covers 14 residues. Germline V CDR1 and CDR2: SGHTA, FQGNSA. This chain's CDR3 is CASSSTGGLDEQYF. CDR3 DNA: TGTGCCAGCAGCTCGACAGGGGGCCTCGACGAGCAGTACTTC.

This chain joins TRBV3-1 (or the pseudogene TRBV3-2) and TRBJ2-7; D remains unclear. This CDR3 spans 14 amino acids. Looked up from germline, CDR1 is LGHDT and CDR2 is YNNKEL (reference sequence). V was trimmed by 6 bases and J by 0 bases, leaving 12 bases between them. The CDR3 bases are TGTGCCAGCAGTATTACGAGGAGCTCCTACGAGCAGTACTTC. This encodes CASSITRSSYEQYF.

This rearrangement joins TRBV7-8 to TRBJ2-1; the D gene could be TRBD1 or TRBD2 (5 bases each). This CDR3 contains 15 residues. Germline V gene sequence: CDR1 SGHVS, CDR2 FQNEAQ. With 5 bases removed from V and 2 bases from J, the gap between germline ends came to 13 bases. CDR3 region: CASSVTRDPYNEQFF. CDR3 coding DNA: TGTGCCAGCAGCGTAACCAGGGACCCCTACAATGAGCAGTTCTTC.

The rearrangement links TRBV5-1 to TRBJ2-7; perhaps TRBD2 as D (5 bases). V was pared by 4 bases and J by 2 bases, with 10 bases between. The CDR3 consists of 13 residues. Germline CDR1 and CDR2: SGHRS and YFSETQ. CDR3 residues: CASSVPGTYEQYF. The CDR3 DNA follows: TGCGCCAGCAGCGTTCCGGGAACCTACGAGCAGTACTTC.

The genes are TRBV6-5 and TRBJ2-7, with TRBD2 matching 7 bases. Germline CDR1 is MNHEY and CDR2 is SVGAGI. V shed 6 bases and J 1 base; nucleotides not matched to a gene: 9. CDR3 size: 15 residues. The CDR3 bases are TGTGCCAGCAGCCCCGCCGGGACTACTTCCTACGAGCAGTACTTC. It codes for CASSPAGTTSYEQYF.

The rearrangement uses TRBV7-9 and TRBJ2-1; D call uncertain. This CDR3 comprises 15 residues. Germline V gene sequence: CDR1 SEHNR, CDR2 FQNEAQ (reference sequence). Trimming pared 2 bases from V and 2 bases from J, leaving 10 bases between. Here the CDR3 DNA reads TGTGCCAGCAGCTTAAGGTCAGATCCCTACAATGAGCAGTTCTTC. As protein: CASSLRSDPYNEQFF.

V is TRBV10-3 and J is TRBJ2-1; 7 bases are a match to TRBD2. The CDR3 runs to 15 residues. Unmatched junction bases numbered 10, after V lost 6 bases and J lost 5 bases. Germline CDR1 ENHRY, CDR2 SYGVKD. In DNA, the CDR3 is TGTGCCATCAGCCCCGCTAGCGGCAACCACAATGAGCAGTTCTTC. This translates into CAISPASGNHNEQFF.

The chain uses TRBV3-1 (or the pseudogene TRBV3-2) and TRBJ1-2; possible D gene TRBD1, 5 bases. This CDR3 spans 14 amino acids. From germline, CDR1 is LGHDT and CDR2 YNNKEL (reference sequence). V was cut by 1 base and J by 7 bases, with 13 bases left in between. The CDR3 DNA follows: TGTGCCAGCAGCCAAGTGGGACCGAGATCTGGCTACACCTTC. It yields the protein CASSQVGPRSGYTF.

The rearrangement uses TRBV19 and TRBJ2-7, with D possibly matching TRBD1 (6 bases). Germline V gene data show CDR1 as LNHDA and CDR2 as SQIVND (reference sequence). The V gene lost 1 base and the J gene lost 5 bases, with 12 bases spanning the gap. CDR3 length: 14 amino acids. The CDR3 sequence is CASSIVGRGDEQYF. CDR3 bases: TGTGCCAGTAGTATAGTCGGCAGGGGAGACGAGCAGTACTTC. Using reference TRBV19 and TRBJ2-7 for the parts outside the CDR3, the full variable domain is DGGITQSPKYLFRKEGQNVTLSCEQNLNHDAMYWYRQDPGQGLRLIYYSQIVNDFQKGDIAEGYSVSREKKESFPLTVTSAQKNPTAFYLCASSIVGRGDEQYFGPGTRLTVT.

In the case of this clone: This same CDR3 is encoded by further DNA sequences in the sample. This sequence joins TRBV6-2 or TRBV6-3 and TRBJ1-1; 7 bases align to TRBD1. V was pared by 6 bases and J by 1 base, with 5 bases of the junction left unmatched. Germline-derived CDR1 and CDR2 are MNHEY and SVGEGT. The CDR3 consists of 14 residues. CDR3 in DNA: TGTGCCAGCAGCCGACAGGGCAGGAACACTGAAGCTTTCTTT. This encodes CASSRQGRNTEAFF.

This chain joins TRBV6-5 and TRBJ2-2; the D gene is possibly TRBD2 (7 bases). Trimming shortened V by 1 base and J by 5 bases, and 11 bases separated the two germline ends. The CDR3 is 15 amino acids. Germline assignment: CDR1 MNHEY and CDR2 SVGAGI. The CDR3, as DNA: TGTGCCAGCAGTTACTTCAGGGGAGGGACCGGGGAGCTGTTTTTT. Translation: CASSYFRGGTGELFF.

V gene TRBV3-1 (or the pseudogene TRBV3-2) combines with J gene TRBJ1-1; D ambiguous. CDR1 and CDR2 from the germline V gene are LGHDT and YNNKEL (reference sequence). V was pared by 5 bases and J by 2 bases, with 12 bases between. The CDR3 length is 14 residues. CDR3: CASSARNTNTEAFF. The CDR3 region has the DNA TGTGCCAGCAGCGCACGGAATACAAACACTGAAGCTTTCTTT.

CDR3 nucleotide sequence: TGTGCCAGCAGCTTCACCGGGACAGGGGTTCAGCCCCAGCATTTT. Encoded protein: CASSFTGTGVQPQHF. The chain combines TRBV7-2 with TRBJ1-5; 10 bases align to TRBD1. V trimming: 3 bases; J trimming: 6 bases; junction bases outside the gene matches: 5. The CDR3 runs 15 residues. Germline-derived CDR1 and CDR2 are SGHTA and FQGNSA.

This clone was seen a single time. This chain connects TRBV29-1 to TRBJ2-2; 10 bases match TRBD1. V was pared by 6 bases and J by 5 bases, with 6 bases of the junction left unmatched. The CDR3 has 14 residues. Germline CDR1 reads SQVTM; CDR2 reads ANQGSEA. This chain's CDR3 is CSVPGQGWTGELFF. Written as DNA, the CDR3 is TGCAGCGTCCCGGGACAGGGGTGGACCGGGGAGCTGTTTTTT.

The chain recombines TRBV6-4 with TRBJ1-6; no clear D gene. Germline CDR1 and CDR2: MRHNA and SNTAGT. V lost 4 bases, J lost 7 bases, and 11 bases lay in between. The CDR3 contains 14 residues. CDR3: CASSVGRLNSPLHF. The CDR3 DNA reads as TGTGCCAGCAGTGTTGGCAGACTAAATTCACCCCTCCACTTT.

The V gene is TRBV29-1, the J gene TRBJ2-2; no definite D call. The CDR3 is 15 residues long. V lost 7 bases to trimming and J lost 0 bases, with 15 bases between them. Germline V gene lookup returns CDR1 SQVTM and CDR2 ANQGSEA. Here the CDR3 DNA reads TGCAGCGCCGCCGGTGGTATTGCGAACACCGGGGAGCTGTTTTTT. Protein product: CSAAGGIANTGELFF.

V usage is TRBV12-5 and J usage is TRBJ1-1, with D possibly TRBD1 on 6 matching bases. Trimming removed 0 bases from V and 0 bases from J, with 8 bases in between. There are 15 residues in the CDR3. Looked up from germline, CDR1 is LGHNT and CDR2 is FRNRAP. The CDR3 reads CASGLVRQVNTEAFF. As DNA, the CDR3 is TGTGCTAGTGGTTTGGTACGACAGGTGAACACTGAAGCTTTCTTT.

The chain has TRBV12-3 or TRBV12-4 and TRBJ1-2, with a weak D call TRBD1 (5 bases). Deletions cut 6 bases from V and 4 bases from J, with 12 bases between. The CDR3 length is 13 residues. The CDR3 DNA follows: TGTGCCAGCAGATCACAGGCTACCTATGGCTACACCTTC. It specifies CASRSQATYGYTF.

The CDR3 DNA reads as TGTGCCAGCAGTCCCCTACCAAGGGCGCGAGAGACCCAGTACTTC. This encodes CASSPLPRARETQYF. The gene calls are TRBV27 and TRBJ2-5; D gene ambiguous. CDR3 size: 15 residues. Looked up from germline, CDR1 is MNHEY and CDR2 is SMNVEV (reference sequence). With 5 bases removed from V and 4 bases from J, the gap between germline ends came to 17 bases.

The chain links TRBV2 to TRBJ1-2; D call uncertain. Germline CDR1 SNHLY, CDR2 FYNNEI. This CDR3 contains 14 residues. Trimming stripped 7 bases from V and 1 base from J, with 13 bases between. CDR3 DNA sequence: TGTGCCAGCATAGGACGTACCTTTAACTATGGCTACACCTTC. This encodes CASIGRTFNYGYTF. Filled out from reference TRBV2 and TRBJ1-2, the complete variable domain reads EPEVTQTPSHQVTQMGQEVILRCVPISNHLYFYWYRQILGQKVEFLVSFYNNEISEKSEIFDDQFSVERPDGSNFTLKIRSTKLEDSAMYFCASIGRTFNYGYTFGSGTRLTVV.